The clone carrying this TCR beta chain showed up many times. Its antigen remains unidentified. Read coverage stops 3 residues before the CDR3 terminus; the germline J gene supplies the remainder. These data originate in a study of T cell clonality in common variable immunodeficiency. Findings of the study overall: CVID patient heterogeneity limited repertoire-clinical complication correlations. Reportedly, TCR beta sequences from common variable immunodeficiency showed fewer deletions and N-nucleotide insertions. Compared with controls, CVID subjects had fewer shared TCRbeta clones.

The method was immunoSEQ multiplex PCR; TCRdb's version includes in-frame clones alone and lacks a portion of them. The sample was found to contain tens of thousands of clones, and every one recurs. The V end was cut by 5 bases, the J end by 5 bases, with 12 bases between. Per the germline V gene, CDR1 is SGHVS and CDR2 is FQNEAQ. The CDR3 sequence is 13 residues long. The rearrangement uses TRBV7-8 and TRBJ1-2; perhaps TRBD1 as D (5 bases). The receptor was derived from a person aged 18 to 75 in good health. Specimen: peripheral blood mononuclear cells. The CDR3 DNA, read in part, is TGTGCCAGCAGCACAGACAGTGGATATGGC. Translated, it gives CASSTDSGYG. The full-length CDR3 reads as CASSTDSGYGYTF. Drawing the rest from reference TRBV7-8 and TRBJ1-2, the complete variable domain is GAGVSQSPRYKVAKRGQDVALRCDPISGHVSLFWYQQALGQGPEFLTYFQNEAQLDKSGLPSDRFFAERPEGSVSTLKIQRTQQEDSAVYLCASSTDSGYGYTFGSGTRLTVV.